The subject of this entry is one T cell receptor (beta chain). The protocol was immunoSEQ multiplex PCR, while the TCRdb copy is restricted to in-frame clones and leaves out a portion. The sample includes about 210,000 clones, around 87% of them seen just once. The data originate from a study of blood T cell repertoires in COVID-19. The clonotype was recovered from a man in his sixties who had recovered from COVID-19. The sequenced material came from peripheral blood.

This CDR3 reads CASSLGENYEQYF. CDR3 nucleotide sequence: TGTGCCAGCAGCCTCGGAGAGAACTACGAGCAGTACTTC. The chain combines TRBV11-1 with TRBJ2-7; D ambiguous. The V and J ends lost 5 bases and 3 bases respectively, with 11 bases between them. Germline-derived CDR1 and CDR2 are SGHAT and FQDESV (reference sequence). The CDR3 runs to 13 residues. Based on the CDR3 plus reference TRBV11-1 and TRBJ2-7, the full variable domain is EAEVAQSPRYKITEKSQAVAFWCDPISGHATLYWYRQILGQGPELLVQFQDESVVDDSQLPKDRFSAERLKGVDSTLKIQPAELGDSAMYLCASSLGENYEQYFGPGTRLTVT.